This is a list of T cell receptor beta chains from one sample in a study of T cells in localized non-small cell lung cancer. This table comes from immunoSEQ multiplex PCR, and its TCRdb copy is limited to in-frame clones, with some not included. This table holds around 25,000 clones, approximately 86% found once. Source: peripheral blood, taken before any cancer treatment. All receptors come from a female donor older than 55 with stage I lung adenocarcinoma. Both conserved end residues are part of each CDR3. The order of the fields is CDR3 protein, CDR3 DNA, V gene, J gene, D gene, clone size. D genes are given only for firm matches. A row's size may be missing; if present it is once, few, many or a size class.

CDR3: CASKSEGMRYTF
DNA: TGTGCCAGCAAATCGGAGGGGATGAGGTACACCTTC
V: TRBV6-4
J: TRBJ1-2
D: NA
size: NA

CDR3: CASTLRGSTDTQYF
DNA: TGTGCCAGCACCCTACGGGGCAGCACAGATACGCAGTATTTT
V: TRBV6-1
J: TRBJ2-3
D: NA
size: NA

CDR3: CASSAGTAANYGYTF
DNA: TGTGCCAGCAGTGCCGGGACAGCAGCTAACTATGGCTACACCTTC
V: TRBV27
J: TRBJ1-2
D: TRBD1
size: NA

CDR3: CASKSGQGNGNTIYF
DNA: TGTGCCAGCAAATCGGGACAGGGTAATGGAAACACCATATATTTT
V: TRBV6-1
J: TRBJ1-3
D: TRBD1
size: NA

CDR3: CASSLAQGPRQPQHF
DNA: TGTGCCAGCAGCTTAGCTCAGGGACCACGCCAGCCCCAGCATTTT
V: TRBV7-8
J: TRBJ1-5
D: NA
size: once

CDR3: CASSQGANTEAFF
DNA: TGTGCCAGCAGTCAGGGGGCCAACACTGAAGCTTTCTTT
V: TRBV7-9
J: TRBJ1-1
D: TRBD1
size: NA

CDR3: CASSISQGGGYTF
DNA: TGTGCCAGTAGTATTTCACAGGGGGGTGGCTACACCTTC
V: TRBV19
J: TRBJ1-2
D: TRBD1
size: few

CDR3: CASSQGREVGSEQFF
DNA: TGCGCCAGCAGCCAAGGAAGAGAAGTGGGGAGCGAGCAGTTCTTC
V: TRBV4-1
J: TRBJ2-1
D: NA
size: NA

CDR3: CASTSPRRNEQYF
DNA: TGTGCCAGCACCTCCCCACGTAGAAACGAGCAGTACTTC
V: TRBV6-5
J: TRBJ2-7
D: NA
size: NA

CDR3: CAWAGTVITGELFF
DNA: TGTGCCTGGGCCGGGACAGTCATCACCGGGGAGCTGTTTTTT
V: TRBV30
J: TRBJ2-2
D: TRBD1
size: NA

CDR3: CASSLGTLAGGTDTQYF
DNA: TGCGCCAGCAGCTTGGGGACCCTAGCGGGAGGCACAGATACGCAGTATTTT
V: TRBV5-1
J: TRBJ2-3
D: TRBD2
size: once

CDR3: CASSLGQAGPRSYGYTF
DNA: TGTGCCAGCAGCTTAGGGCAGGCTGGACCTAGGAGCTATGGCTACACCTTC
V: TRBV7-6
J: TRBJ1-2
D: NA
size: NA

CDR3: CAIRVNTEAFF
DNA: TGTGCCATCAGGGTGAACACTGAAGCTTTCTTT
V: TRBV10-3
J: TRBJ1-1
D: NA
size: NA